This TCR beta chain was captured in a study of PD-1 blockade in classical Hodgkin lymphoma. Data came from immunoSEQ multiplex PCR; TCRdb stores just in-frame clones and leaves some out. Of roughly 96,000 clones in the sample, roughly nine tenths were seen once. Relapse was seen in all patients after autologous stem cell transplantation, and brentuximab vedotin exposure was variable. This clone was seen a single time. The CDR3 has 13 residues. Trimming cost V 1 base and J 1 base, with 4 bases left between them. CDR1 and CDR2 (germline): LGHNA, YNFKEQ. The clonotype comes from a human donor with classical Hodgkin lymphoma. The chain couples TRBV4-2 to TRBJ2-5; D gene unclear. Sequenced material: peripheral blood mononuclear cells (PBMCs), taken before the second cycle of nivolumab. The DNA for the CDR3 is TGTGCCAGCAGCCAAGGGCCCCAAGAGACCCAGTACTTC. Its protein product is CASSQGPQETQYF.